A single sample is the source of the 19 T cell receptor beta chains below, sequenced in a study of T cell repertoires in cytomegalovirus infection. Via MiXCR, TCRdb re-called the reads, giving one row per CDR3 protein. Of roughly 230,000 distinct CDR3 sequences in the sample, around 6.2% were seen once. Sample: PBMCs. The receptors stem from a human donor in good health (CMV status not recorded). Some clones in this sample may be carry-over from other donors' samples.

The rearrangement links TRBV29-1 to TRBJ1-1, with no clear D. Trimming pared 8 bases from V and 0 bases from J, leaving 13 bases between. CDR1 and CDR2 from the germline V gene are SQVTM and ANQGSEA. This CDR3 contains 13 residues. The CDR3 DNA is TGCAGCATGACAATTGCTATGAACACTGAAGCTTTCTTT. Its translation: CSMTIAMNTEAFF.

This clonotype was counted ten times or more. The chain joins TRBV12-3 or TRBV12-4 to TRBJ1-2, with unresolved D. The CDR3 consists of 12 residues. V was cut by 6 bases and J by 5 bases, with 10 bases left in between. CDR3 sequence (DNA): TGTGCCAGCAGGTCGTCCTTGTATGGCTACACCTTC. Its translation: CASRSSLYGYTF.

This clonotype was seen ten or more times. CDR3: CASSLEVSLVEAFF. The CDR3, as DNA: TGTGCCAGCAGCTTAGAGGTGTCCCTCGTTGAAGCTTTCTTT. This chain connects TRBV7-9 to TRBJ1-1; D is unclear. V was pared by 1 base and J by 7 bases, with 13 bases between. Germline CDR1 reads SEHNR; CDR2 reads FQNEAQ (reference sequence). There are 14 residues in the CDR3.

Note on this clonotype: It may be a read error: a sequence one base away is much more abundant. The CDR3 is CASRSDGTDTQYF. CDR3 sequence (DNA): TGTGCCAGTAGGTCAGATGGAACAGATACGCAGTATTTT. V is TRBV19 and J is TRBJ2-3; D gene unclear. CDR3 length equals 13 residues. Germline CDR1 is LNHDA and CDR2 is SQIVND (reference sequence). Between the trimmed V and J ends, which lost 6 bases and 3 bases, there was a span of 10 bases. Filled out from reference TRBV19 and TRBJ2-3, the complete variable domain reads DGGITQSPKYLFRKEGQNVTLSCEQNLNHDAMYWYRQDPGQGLRLIYYSQIVNDFQKGDIAEGYSVSREKKESFPLTVTSAQKNPTAFYLCASRSDGTDTQYFGPGTRLTVL.

As concerns this clonotype: This may come from a read error, since a much larger clone is one base off. This sequence joins TRBV6-1 and TRBJ1-1; possibly TRBD1 for D (6 bases). Germline V gives CDR1 MNHNS, CDR2 SASEGT. This CDR3 has 13 amino acids. CDR3 DNA: TGTACCAGCAGTTCGGACAGCAAAACTGAAGCTTTCTTT. This encodes CTSSSDSKTEAFF.

V usage is TRBV10-3 and J usage is TRBJ2-7; 10 bases are shared with TRBD1. Trimming cost V 8 bases and J 4 bases; bases outside gene matches: 14. Per the germline V gene, CDR1 is ENHRY and CDR2 is SYGVKD. CDR3 length: 16 amino acids. The CDR3 bases are TGTGCCATCGGTAGACCGGGACAGGGGCCTTTTTACGAGCAGTACTTC. Its protein is CAIGRPGQGPFYEQYF.

This clonotype came up many times. CDR3 DNA sequence: TGTGCCAGCAGCTTGGCCGGGACGGTATACGAGCAGTACTTC. This codes for CASSLAGTVYEQYF. This sequence joins TRBV5-6 and TRBJ2-7; D might be TRBD1 or TRBD2, each matching 5 bases. V was shortened by 0 bases and J by 4 bases, with 11 bases between the two germline ends. The CDR3 sequence is 14 residues long. Per germline, CDR1 SGHDT and CDR2 YYEEEE.

In this sample, this clonotype turned up many times. The chain joins TRBV4-1 to TRBJ1-2, with D possibly matching TRBD1 (6 bases). Germline-derived CDR1 and CDR2 are MGHRA and YSYEKL. This CDR3 spans 16 amino acids. V was clipped by 2 bases and J by 8 bases, with 21 bases between them. The DNA of the CDR3 is TGCGCCAGCAGCCAAACCCCCTCGGGGCAGGGGTTCGGCTACACCTTC. This encodes CASSQTPSGQGFGYTF.

This clonotype showed up many times. This sequence may be a read error, since a much larger clone differs from it by one base. In DNA, the CDR3 is TGTGCCAGCAGCCACTACAATGAGCAGTTCTTC. It codes for CASSHYNEQFF. J is TRBJ2-1 and V is TRBV14; no firm D call. The length of the CDR3 is 11 residues. The V gene lost 3 bases and the J gene lost 3 bases, with 0 bases spanning the gap. Germline V gives CDR1 SGHDN, CDR2 FVKESK.

This clonotype was counted at least ten times. This chain uses TRBV7-9 with TRBJ2-7; 7 bases line up with TRBD1. The length of the CDR3 is 16 residues. Losses at the gene ends were 1 base for V and 0 bases for J; bases not matched to a gene: 6. Germline V gene lookup returns CDR1 SEHNR and CDR2 FQNEAQ (reference sequence). CDR3: CASSLGAGGTSYEQYF. The CDR3 DNA reads as TGTGCCAGCAGCTTAGGGGCAGGGGGAACCTCCTACGAGCAGTACTTC.

This clonotype was found many times. The chain is built from TRBV7-2 and TRBJ1-5; D uncertain. Germline CDR1 reads SGHTA; CDR2 reads FQGNSA. The CDR3 length is 15 residues. The V and J ends lost 5 bases and 2 bases respectively, with 13 bases between them. CDR3 in amino acids: CASSLQVGGNQPQHF. The CDR3 nucleotides are TGTGCCAGCAGCCTTCAGGTGGGCGGCAATCAGCCCCAGCATTTT. The whole variable domain, remainder taken from reference TRBV7-2 and TRBJ1-5, is GAGVSQSPSNKVTEKGKDVELRCDPISGHTALYWYRQSLGQGLEFLIYFQGNSAPDKSGLPSDRFSAERTGGSVSTLTIQRTQQEDSAVYLCASSLQVGGNQPQHFGDGTRLSIL.

This clonotype has at least ten counts. The chain recombines TRBV28 with TRBJ2-5; 11 bases fit TRBD1. Germline assignment: CDR1 MDHEN and CDR2 SYDVKM. The CDR3 consists of 17 residues. V dropped 5 bases and J dropped 5; count of bases not matched to a gene: 13. The chain's CDR3 is CASSGIPGQGDRETQYF. The CDR3 region has the DNA TGTGCCAGCAGTGGAATTCCGGGACAGGGGGACCGGGAGACCCAGTACTTC.

This clonotype was observed many times. This chain connects TRBV5-5 to TRBJ2-1, with 12 positions matching TRBD2. V dropped 0 bases and J dropped 8; count of bases not matched to a gene: 6. Germline V CDR1 and CDR2: SGHKS, YYEKEE (reference sequence). CDR3 length: 16 residues. CDR3 coding DNA: TGTGCCAGCAGCTTGGTGGCTAGCGGGGGGGCTCATGAGCAGTTCTTC. Encoded protein: CASSLVASGGAHEQFF. Full variable domain (remainder filled in from reference TRBV5-5 and TRBJ2-1): DAGVTQSPTHLIKTRGQQVTLRCSPISGHKSVSWYQQVLGQGPQFIFQYYEKEERGRGNFPDRFSARQFPNYSSELNVNALLLGDSALYLCASSLVASGGAHEQFFGPGTRLTVL.

This clonotype was seen repeatedly, ten times or more. The chain combines TRBV6-2 or TRBV6-3 with TRBJ2-6; D call uncertain. CDR1 and CDR2 from the germline V gene are MNHEY and SVGEGT. The germline V and J ends were trimmed by 2 bases and 13 bases, with 9 bases remaining between them. The CDR3 covers 12 residues. In DNA, the CDR3 is TGTGCCAGCAGTTACCCGGATGGGGTCCTGACTTTC. It specifies CASSYPDGVLTF.

At least ten counts were recorded for this clonotype. The chain has TRBV28 and TRBJ2-2, with D unclear. Germline V gives CDR1 MDHEN, CDR2 SYDVKM. This CDR3 has 14 residues. V was cut by 2 bases and J by 4 bases, with 8 bases left in between. The CDR3 DNA follows: TGTGCCAGCAGTTTACCTCCAGGCACCGGGGAGCTGTTTTTT. Protein product: CASSLPPGTGELFF.

This clonotype was counted at least ten times. The V gene is TRBV11-1, the J gene TRBJ2-7; 7 bases agree with TRBD2. Germline CDR1 reads SGHAT; CDR2 reads FQDESV (reference sequence). The CDR3 is 12 residues long. Trimming took 2 bases from V and 6 from J; bases not matched to a gene: 1. The CDR3 loop reads CASSLPGGEQYF. CDR3 in DNA: TGTGCCAGCAGCTTACCGGGAGGCGAGCAGTACTTC.

The rearrangement links TRBV30 to TRBJ1-6, with D possibly being TRBD1 (5 bases). Germline V gene sequence: CDR1 GTSNPN, CDR2 SVGIG (reference sequence). V was clipped by 0 bases and J by 8 bases, with 11 bases between them. The CDR3 is 14 residues long. CDR3 coding DNA: TGTGCCTGGAGTGTTCGGGACGGCGATTCACCCCTCCACTTT. Protein sequence: CAWSVRDGDSPLHF.

This clonotype has ten or more counts. The chain couples TRBV11-1 to TRBJ1-1; D remains unclear. The V end lost 0 bases, the J end lost 0 bases, and 11 bases lay between the germline ends. This CDR3 is built from 16 residues. CDR1 is SGHAT and CDR2 is FQDESV in the germline V gene (reference sequence). The CDR3 sequence: CASSLALSALNTEAFF. CDR3 nucleotides: TGTGCCAGCAGCTTAGCCCTCTCAGCTTTGAACACTGAAGCTTTCTTT.

This clonotype was seen at least ten times. This chain connects TRBV19 to TRBJ2-1; D is perhaps TRBD2 (6 bases). Germline CDR1 and CDR2: LNHDA and SQIVND (reference sequence). The V end lost 8 bases, the J end lost 5 bases, and 16 bases lay between the germline ends. The CDR3 is 14 residues long. DNA of the CDR3: TGTGCCAGTGCGGGGTCAGAGGGAAACAATGAGCAGTTCTTC. As protein: CASAGSEGNNEQFF.